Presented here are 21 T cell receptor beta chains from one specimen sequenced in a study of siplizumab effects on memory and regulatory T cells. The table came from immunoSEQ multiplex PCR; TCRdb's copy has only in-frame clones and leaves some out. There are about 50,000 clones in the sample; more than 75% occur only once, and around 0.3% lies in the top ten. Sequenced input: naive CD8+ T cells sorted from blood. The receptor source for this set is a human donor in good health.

CDR3 sequence (DNA): TGTGCCAGCAGCCAAGGGGACGGTCAGCCCCAGCATTTT. Translation: CASSQGDGQPQHF. This sequence joins TRBV4-2 and TRBJ1-5; D possibly corresponds to TRBD1 (5 bases). V was clipped by 1 base and J by 6 bases, with 7 bases between them. The CDR3 length is 13 residues. Germline V gene sequence: CDR1 LGHNA, CDR2 YNFKEQ.

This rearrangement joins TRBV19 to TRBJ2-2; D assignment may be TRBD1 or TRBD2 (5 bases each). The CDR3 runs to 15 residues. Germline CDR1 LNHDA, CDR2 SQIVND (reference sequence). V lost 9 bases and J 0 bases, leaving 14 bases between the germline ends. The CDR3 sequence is CASKTGRTNTGELFF. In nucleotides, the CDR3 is TGTGCCAGCAAGACGGGACGTACGAACACCGGGGAGCTGTTTTTT.

This CDR3 reads CASRGEGTEAFF. CDR3 nucleotide sequence: TGTGCCAGCAGGGGAGAGGGCACTGAAGCTTTCTTT. The chain has TRBV27 and TRBJ1-1; D gene unclear. Germline lookup yields CDR1 MNHEY and CDR2 SMNVEV (reference sequence). This CDR3 has 12 residues. V was pared by 6 bases and J by 4 bases, with 9 bases between.

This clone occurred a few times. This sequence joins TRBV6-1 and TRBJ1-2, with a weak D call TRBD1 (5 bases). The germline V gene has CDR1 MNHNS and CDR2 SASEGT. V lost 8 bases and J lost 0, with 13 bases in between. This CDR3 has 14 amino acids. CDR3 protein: CASPGTATNYGYTF. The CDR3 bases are TGTGCCAGCCCCGGGACGGCAACTAACTATGGCTACACCTTC.

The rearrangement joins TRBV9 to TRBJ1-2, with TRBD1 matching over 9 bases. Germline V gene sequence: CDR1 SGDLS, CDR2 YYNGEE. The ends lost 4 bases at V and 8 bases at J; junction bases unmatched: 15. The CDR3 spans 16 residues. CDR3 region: CASSLLSNRGLEGYTF. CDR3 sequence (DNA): TGTGCCAGCAGCCTCTTAAGTAACAGGGGGCTTGAGGGCTACACCTTC. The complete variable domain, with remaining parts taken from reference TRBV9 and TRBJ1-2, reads DSGVTQTPKHLITATGQRVTLRCSPRSGDLSVYWYQQSLDQGLQFLIQYYNGEERAKGNILERFSAQQFPDLHSELNLSSLELGDSALYFCASSLLSNRGLEGYTFGSGTRLTVV.

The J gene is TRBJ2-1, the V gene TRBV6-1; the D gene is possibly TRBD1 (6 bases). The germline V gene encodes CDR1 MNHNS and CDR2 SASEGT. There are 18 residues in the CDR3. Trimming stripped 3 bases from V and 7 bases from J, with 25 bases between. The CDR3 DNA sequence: TGTGCCAGCAGTGATGAAAATGAGGGACAAAAGGTTTTGAATGAGCAGTTCTTC. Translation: CASSDENEGQKVLNEQFF.

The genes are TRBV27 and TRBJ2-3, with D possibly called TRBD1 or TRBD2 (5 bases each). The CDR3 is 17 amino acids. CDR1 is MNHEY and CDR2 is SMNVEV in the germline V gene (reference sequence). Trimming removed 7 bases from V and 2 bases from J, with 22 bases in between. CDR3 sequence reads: CASTSSGTRTDTDTQYF. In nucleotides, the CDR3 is TGTGCCAGCACTTCATCCGGGACGCGAACCGACACAGATACGCAGTATTTT.

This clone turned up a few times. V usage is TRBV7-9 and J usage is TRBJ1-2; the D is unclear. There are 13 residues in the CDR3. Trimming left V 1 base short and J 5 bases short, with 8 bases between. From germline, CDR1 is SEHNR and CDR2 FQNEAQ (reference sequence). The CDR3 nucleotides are TGTGCCAGCAGCTTAGTAACCCAGTATGGCTACACCTTC. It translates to CASSLVTQYGYTF.

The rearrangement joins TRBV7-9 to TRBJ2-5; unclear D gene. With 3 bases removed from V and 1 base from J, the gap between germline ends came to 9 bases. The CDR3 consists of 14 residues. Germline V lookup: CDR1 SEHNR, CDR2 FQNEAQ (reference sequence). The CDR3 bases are TGTGCCAGCAGCTTTCCGGGCAGCCAAGAGACCCAGTACTTC. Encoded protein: CASSFPGSQETQYF.

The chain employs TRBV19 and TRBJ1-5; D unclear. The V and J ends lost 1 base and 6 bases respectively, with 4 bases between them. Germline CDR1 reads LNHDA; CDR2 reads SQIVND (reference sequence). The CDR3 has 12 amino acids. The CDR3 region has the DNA TGTGCCAGTAGTATAGGGTTTCAGCCCCAGCATTTT. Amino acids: CASSIGFQPQHF.

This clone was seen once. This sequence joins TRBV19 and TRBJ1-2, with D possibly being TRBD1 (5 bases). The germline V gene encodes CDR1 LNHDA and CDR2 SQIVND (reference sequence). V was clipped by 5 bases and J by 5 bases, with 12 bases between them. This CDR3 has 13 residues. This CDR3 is CASSAGAGYGYTF. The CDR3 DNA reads TGTGCCAGTAGTGCCGGGGCGGGGTATGGCTACACCTTC.

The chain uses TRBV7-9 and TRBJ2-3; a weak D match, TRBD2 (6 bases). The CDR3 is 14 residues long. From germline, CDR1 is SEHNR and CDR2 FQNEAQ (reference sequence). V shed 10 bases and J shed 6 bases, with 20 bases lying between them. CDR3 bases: TGTGCCACCTCTGGGGTACTCCGGGGGGATACGCAGTATTTT. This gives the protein CATSGVLRGDTQYF.

The CDR3 sequence is CASSLGGLPHRGADTQYF. As DNA, the CDR3 is TGTGCCAGCAGCTTGGGGGGACTACCACATCGTGGGGCAGATACGCAGTATTTT. The genes are TRBV5-4 and TRBJ2-3, with TRBD2 matching 7 bases. This CDR3 is built from 18 residues. J lost 4 bases, V lost 0 bases, and 14 bases had no gene match. Germline assignment: CDR1 SGHNT and CDR2 YYREEE (reference sequence). The full variable domain, rest sourced from reference TRBV5-4 and TRBJ2-3, is ETGVTQSPTHLIKTRGQQVTLRCSSQSGHNTVSWYQQALGQGPQFIFQYYREEENGRGNFPPRFSGLQFPNYSSELNVNALELDDSALYLCASSLGGLPHRGADTQYFGPGTRLTVL.

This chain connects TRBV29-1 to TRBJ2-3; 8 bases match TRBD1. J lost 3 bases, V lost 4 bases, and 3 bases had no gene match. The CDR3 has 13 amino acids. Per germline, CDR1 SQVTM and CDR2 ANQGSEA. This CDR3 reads CSVAQGATDTQYF. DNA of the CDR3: TGCAGCGTTGCCCAGGGGGCTACAGATACGCAGTATTTT.

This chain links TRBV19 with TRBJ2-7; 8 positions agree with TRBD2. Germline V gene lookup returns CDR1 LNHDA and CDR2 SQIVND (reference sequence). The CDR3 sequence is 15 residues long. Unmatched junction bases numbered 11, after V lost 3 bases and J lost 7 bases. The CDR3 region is CASSMFPAGAIEQYF. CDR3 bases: TGTGCCAGTAGTATGTTTCCAGCGGGAGCTATTGAGCAGTACTTC.

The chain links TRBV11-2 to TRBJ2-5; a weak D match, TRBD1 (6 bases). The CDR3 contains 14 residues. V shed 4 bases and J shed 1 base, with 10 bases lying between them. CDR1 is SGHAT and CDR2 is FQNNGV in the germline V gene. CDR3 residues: CASSSPDSQETQYF. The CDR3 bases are TGTGCCAGCAGCTCTCCGGACAGCCAAGAGACCCAGTACTTC. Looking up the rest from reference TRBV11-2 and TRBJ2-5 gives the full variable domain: EAGVAQSPRYKIIEKRQSVAFWCNPISGHATLYWYQQILGQGPKLLIQFQNNGVVDDSQLPKDRFSAERLKGVDSTLKIQPAKLEDSAVYLCASSSPDSQETQYFGPGTRLLVL.

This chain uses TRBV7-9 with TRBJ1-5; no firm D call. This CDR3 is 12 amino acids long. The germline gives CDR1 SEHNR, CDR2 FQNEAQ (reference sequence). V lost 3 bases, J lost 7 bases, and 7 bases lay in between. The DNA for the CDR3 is TGTGCCAGCAGCTTGGCCAGCCAGCCCCAGCATTTT. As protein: CASSLASQPQHF. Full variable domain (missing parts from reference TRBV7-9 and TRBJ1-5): DTGVSQNPRHKITKRGQNVTFRCDPISEHNRLYWYRQTLGQGPEFLTYFQNEAQLEKSRLLSDRFSAERPKGSFSTLEIQRTEQGDSAMYLCASSLASQPQHFGDGTRLSIL.

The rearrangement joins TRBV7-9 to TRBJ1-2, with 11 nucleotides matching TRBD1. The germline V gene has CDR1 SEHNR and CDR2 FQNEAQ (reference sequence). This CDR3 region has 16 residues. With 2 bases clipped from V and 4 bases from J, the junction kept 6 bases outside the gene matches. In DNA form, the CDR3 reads TGTGCCAGCAGCTTACCAGGACAGGGGGCTGCCTATGGCTACACCTTC. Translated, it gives CASSLPGQGAAYGYTF.

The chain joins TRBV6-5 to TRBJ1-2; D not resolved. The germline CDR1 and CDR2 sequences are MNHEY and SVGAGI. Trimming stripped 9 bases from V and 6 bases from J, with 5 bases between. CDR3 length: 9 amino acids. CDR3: CAREHGYTF. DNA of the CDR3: TGTGCCAGAGAACATGGCTACACCTTC.

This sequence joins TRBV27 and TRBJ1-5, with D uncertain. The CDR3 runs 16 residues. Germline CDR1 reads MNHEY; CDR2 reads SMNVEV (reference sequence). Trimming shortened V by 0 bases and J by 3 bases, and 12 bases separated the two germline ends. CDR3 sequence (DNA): TGTGCCAGCAGTTTATCTGCCGACTTGTACAATCAGCCCCAGCATTTT. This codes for CASSLSADLYNQPQHF.

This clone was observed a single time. CDR3 nucleotides: TGTGCCAGCGGGGGGCTGAACACTGAAGCTTTCTTT. Protein sequence: CASGGLNTEAFF. V and J are TRBV27 and TRBJ1-1; tentatively, D is TRBD1 (6 bases). From germline, CDR1 is MNHEY and CDR2 SMNVEV (reference sequence). Trimming cost V 8 bases and J 0 bases, with 7 bases left between them. CDR3 length: 12 amino acids.